This T cell receptor beta chain was observed in a study of regulatory T cells in long-lasting Graves disease. Overall study findings and caveats: Favored usage of TRBV28, TRBJ1-2 and TRBJ2-5 was recorded in persistent disease.

With iRepertoire HTBI primers and Arm-PCR of CDR3 regions, TCR beta libraries were built. TCRdb re-analysed the multiplex PCR reads in MiXCR, keeping a single row per CDR3 protein. Of under 300,000 distinct CDR3 sequences in the sample, around 20% were seen once. In germline, CDR1 is SEHNR, CDR2 FQNEAQ (reference sequence). V was shortened by 1 base and J by 3 bases, with 2 bases between the two germline ends. The CDR3 spans 12 residues. Time point: newly diagnosed GD, antithyroid drugs for less than 3 months. RNA isolated from PBMCs was used to make the TCR library. This clonotype was recorded at least ten times. Antigen unknown.

The source is a female donor with Graves disease. The rearrangement joins TRBV7-9 to TRBJ2-3; D remains ambiguous. This specimen was peripheral blood mononuclear cells (PBMCs), taken at new diagnosis, from a patient treated with antithyroid drugs. In DNA form, the CDR3 reads TGTGCCAGCAGCTTAGGTACAGATACGCAGTATTTT. This gives the protein CASSLGTDTQYF.